The 32 T cell receptor beta chains given below trace back to one sample, sequenced in a study of cytomegalovirus exposure and HLA in healthy donors. The PCR employed 60 Vbeta primers together with 13 Jbeta primers. The repertoire was sequenced with immunoSEQ multiplex PCR; TCRdb's copy has only in-frame clones and lacks some. This sample carries 150,000 or so clones, 77% of them seen once, and the ten largest clones take under 2%. The material sequenced was PBMCs. The receptors come from a female donor in good health and CMV-seronegative.

The chain is built from TRBV20-1 and TRBJ2-2; tentatively, D is TRBD1 (6 bases). V was cut by 5 bases and J by 7 bases, with 8 bases left in between. This CDR3 contains 11 residues. Germline V CDR1 and CDR2: DFQATT, SNEGSKA (reference sequence). CDR3 coding DNA: TGCAGTGCTGAGGACAGCGGGGAGCTGTTTTTT. Translating gives CSAEDSGELFF.

The chain combines TRBV7-9 with TRBJ2-5; D might be TRBD1 (6 bases). CDR3 size: 17 residues. V lost 1 base to trimming and J lost 1 base, with 16 bases between them. Germline assignment: CDR1 SEHNR and CDR2 FQNEAQ (reference sequence). The CDR3 loop reads CASSLVPPWTVQETQYF. The DNA for the CDR3 is TGTGCCAGCAGCTTAGTTCCCCCGTGGACAGTCCAAGAGACCCAGTACTTC.

Only one count was recorded for this clone. The rearrangement links TRBV19 to TRBJ1-3; D uncertain. This CDR3 has 16 residues. Germline CDR1 LNHDA, CDR2 SQIVND (reference sequence). V lost 2 bases and J lost 3, with 14 bases in between. DNA of the CDR3: TGTGCCAGTAGTATACGACCGCTAGTAGGTGGAAACACCATATATTTT. Translating it yields CASSIRPLVGGNTIYF.

This chain uses TRBV5-4 with TRBJ1-6; TRBD1 agrees at 8 bases. The CDR3 has 16 amino acids. J was trimmed by 2 bases and V by 1 base; bases with no gene match: 2. CDR1 is SGHNT and CDR2 is YYREEE in the germline V gene (reference sequence). The CDR3 region is CASSLTGGAYNSPLHF. CDR3 sequence (DNA): TGTGCCAGCAGCTTGACAGGGGGGGCCTATAATTCACCCCTCCACTTT.

V and J are TRBV27 and TRBJ1-2; 7 bases align to TRBD1. V shed 5 bases, J shed 3 bases, and the junction held 6 bases outside the gene matches. CDR3 size: 14 residues. Germline V gives CDR1 MNHEY, CDR2 SMNVEV (reference sequence). The CDR3 region has the DNA TGTGCCAGCAGTACATACAGGGGTGACTATGGCTACACCTTC. It specifies CASSTYRGDYGYTF.

The rearrangement uses TRBV2 and TRBJ1-2; the match to TRBD1 covers 8 bases. This CDR3 is 14 amino acids long. Trimming took 6 bases from V and 3 from J; bases not matched to a gene: 6. Germline V gene data show CDR1 as SNHLY and CDR2 as FYNNEI. The CDR3 here is CASSAGGADYGYTF. CDR3 nucleotides: TGTGCCAGCAGCGCAGGGGGCGCGGACTATGGCTACACCTTC.

V gene TRBV5-6 combines with J gene TRBJ2-7; TRBD2 matches at 11 bases. The CDR3 consists of 14 residues. The trim removed 4 bases at V and 4 bases at J, leaving 4 bases unmatched. Germline CDR1 and CDR2: SGHDT and YYEEEE. DNA for the CDR3: TGTGCCAGCAGCACCGGGACTAGCGGATACGAGCAGTACTTC. This codes for CASSTGTSGYEQYF.

V is TRBV28 and J is TRBJ1-3, with D tentatively TRBD1 (5 bases). This CDR3 is built from 16 residues. The V gene lost 1 base and the J gene lost 3 bases, with 13 bases spanning the gap. Looked up from germline, CDR1 is MDHEN and CDR2 is SYDVKM. CDR3 sequence: CASSLYLGTGGNTIYF. In nucleotides, the CDR3 is TGTGCCAGCAGTTTATATCTCGGGACTGGTGGAAACACCATATATTTT.

The chain couples TRBV7-9 to TRBJ2-7; TRBD2 matches at 12 bases. The CDR3 spans 15 residues. Germline V lookup: CDR1 SEHNR, CDR2 FQNEAQ (reference sequence). V was pared by 3 bases and J by 4 bases, with 4 bases of the junction left unmatched. CDR3 DNA: TGTGCCAGCAGCTTGACTAGCGGGAGTAAATACGAGCAGTACTTC. It translates to CASSLTSGSKYEQYF.

This chain connects TRBV18 to TRBJ2-7; possibly TRBD1 for D (6 bases). V was cut by 6 bases and J by 5 bases, with 14 bases left in between. From germline, CDR1 is KGHSH and CDR2 LQKENI. The CDR3 is 13 amino acids. CDR3 DNA: TGTGCCAGCTCCCGATTAGAGGGGGACGAGCAGTACTTC. Translated: CASSRLEGDEQYF.

The gene calls are TRBV6-5 and TRBJ2-6; 7 bases are a match to TRBD1. The CDR3 has 15 amino acids. Germline values: CDR1 MNHEY, CDR2 SVGAGI. V trimming: 8 bases; J trimming: 0 bases; junction bases outside the gene matches: 4. The CDR3 coding sequence is TGTGCCAGCGGGACAGCTTACTCTGGGGCCAACGTCCTGACTTTC. Encoded protein: CASGTAYSGANVLTF.

The rearrangement joins TRBV13 to TRBJ2-4, with 8 bases aligning to TRBD2. The CDR3 spans 15 residues. Germline V gene lookup returns CDR1 PRHDT and CDR2 FYEKMQ (reference sequence). V shed 4 bases and J 6 bases; nucleotides not matched to a gene: 8. CDR3: CASSSRLAYGNIQYF. For the CDR3, the DNA is TGTGCCAGCAGCTCGAGACTAGCGTATGGAAACATTCAGTACTTC.

The J gene is TRBJ1-5, the V gene TRBV5-5; no clear D gene. The CDR3 consists of 15 residues. V shed 1 base and J shed 0 bases, with 8 bases lying between them. Germline assignment: CDR1 SGHKS and CDR2 YYEKEE (reference sequence). CDR3 nucleotide sequence: TGTGCCAGCAGCTTGTCCGGGGTTAGCAATCAGCCCCAGCATTTT. Translated, it gives CASSLSGVSNQPQHF.

The chain employs TRBV5-8 and TRBJ1-4, with D maybe TRBD1 (5 bases). Deletions cut 0 bases from V and 5 bases from J, with 14 bases between. The CDR3 runs to 16 residues. Germline lookup yields CDR1 SGHTS and CDR2 YDEGEE. CDR3 coding DNA: TGTGCCAGCAGCTTGGAACAGGCCGTTATCAATGAAAAACTGTTTTTT. This translates into CASSLEQAVINEKLFF. The full variable domain, with the rest looked up from reference TRBV5-8 and TRBJ1-4, is EAGVTQSPTHLIKTRGQQATLRCSPISGHTSVYWYQQALGLGLQFLLWYDEGEERNRGNFPPRFSGRQFPNYSSELNVNALELEDSALYLCASSLEQAVINEKLFFGSGTQLSVL.

The chain employs TRBV9 and TRBJ1-1; 7 nucleotides line up with TRBD1. The CDR3 covers 15 residues. V lost 4 bases to trimming and J lost 3 bases; unmatched junction nucleotides: 9. The germline V gene encodes CDR1 SGDLS and CDR2 YYNGEE. The CDR3 loop reads CASSPRQGWDTEAFF. CDR3 sequence (DNA): TGTGCCAGCAGCCCCCGACAGGGTTGGGACACTGAAGCTTTCTTT. Drawing the rest from reference TRBV9 and TRBJ1-1, the complete variable domain is DSGVTQTPKHLITATGQRVTLRCSPRSGDLSVYWYQQSLDQGLQFLIQYYNGEERAKGNILERFSAQQFPDLHSELNLSSLELGDSALYFCASSPRQGWDTEAFFGQGTRLTVV.

This clone was recorded a few times. The gene calls are TRBV6-5 and TRBJ1-1; 9 bases match TRBD1. V was clipped by 6 bases and J by 6 bases; unmatched bases: 5. This CDR3 has 13 residues. Germline V lookup: CDR1 MNHEY, CDR2 SVGAGI. Written as DNA, the CDR3 is TGTGCCAGCAGGAACAGGGGGCGGGCTGAAGCTTTCTTT. Encoded protein: CASRNRGRAEAFF.

The chain employs TRBV9 and TRBJ1-3, with 8 bases fitting TRBD1. Germline V lookup: CDR1 SGDLS, CDR2 YYNGEE. The CDR3 contains 16 residues. V lost 3 bases, J lost 2 bases, and 7 bases stayed unmatched. The DNA for the CDR3 is TGTGCCAGCAGCGCAGGACAGGGTTACGCTGGAAACACCATATATTTT. Protein product: CASSAGQGYAGNTIYF.

The chain has TRBV5-1 and TRBJ1-3; possibly TRBD1 for D (6 bases). Germline CDR1 and CDR2: SGHRS and YFSETQ. The ends were cut back, 3 bases at V and 4 bases at J, with 11 bases in the middle. The CDR3 runs 14 residues. The CDR3 here is CASSSSGEGNTIYF. The CDR3 region has the DNA TGCGCCAGCAGCTCCTCAGGGGAAGGAAACACCATATATTTT. Combining the CDR3 with reference TRBV5-1 and TRBJ1-3 gives the whole variable domain KAGVTQTPRYLIKTRGQQVTLSCSPISGHRSVSWYQQTPGQGLQFLFEYFSETQRNKGNFPGRFSGRQFSNSRSEMNVSTLELGDSALYLCASSSSGEGNTIYFGEGSWLTVV.

The chain carries TRBV7-3 and TRBJ2-7; D remains ambiguous. Germline V gene lookup returns CDR1 SGHTA and CDR2 FQGTGA. Trimming left V 1 base short and J 2 bases short, with 12 bases between. This CDR3 region has 15 residues. CDR3 amino acids: CASSLNTVSPYEQYF. CDR3 nucleotide sequence: TGTGCCAGCAGCTTAAATACGGTATCCCCCTACGAGCAGTACTTC.

The genes are TRBV29-1 and TRBJ2-3; 7 bases map to TRBD1. The CDR3 runs to 14 residues. With V trimmed by 7 bases and J by 1 base, 8 bases remained unmatched. CDR1 SQVTM and CDR2 ANQGSEA come from the germline V gene. The CDR3 protein is CSGKTGSGTDTQYF. The CDR3 nucleotides read TGCAGCGGTAAGACAGGGTCCGGCACAGATACGCAGTATTTT.

V and J are TRBV29-1 and TRBJ1-2; 7 bases are shared with TRBD1. V dropped 1 base and J dropped 6; count of bases not matched to a gene: 2. Germline V gene sequence: CDR1 SQVTM, CDR2 ANQGSEA. This CDR3 has 12 amino acids. This chain's CDR3 is CSVEAGGHGYTF. The CDR3, as DNA: TGCAGCGTTGAAGCAGGGGGTCATGGCTACACCTTC. The full variable domain, completed using reference TRBV29-1 and TRBJ1-2, is SAVISQKPSRDICQRGTSLTIQCQVDSQVTMMFWYRQQPGQSLTLIATANQGSEATYESGFVIDKFPISRPNLTFSTLTVSNMSPEDSSIYLCSVEAGGHGYTFGSGTRLTVV.

The chain has TRBV15 and TRBJ2-3, with 11 bases that match TRBD2. Germline V gene sequence: CDR1 LNHNV, CDR2 YYDKDF (reference sequence). Trimming cost V 0 bases and J 7 bases; bases outside gene matches: 3. There are 15 residues in the CDR3. This chain's CDR3 is CATSREGTSGYTQYF. The CDR3 DNA reads as TGTGCCACCAGCAGAGAAGGGACTAGCGGTTATACGCAGTATTTT. The variable domain in full, with the rest retrieved from reference TRBV15 and TRBJ2-3, is DAMVIQNPRYQVTQFGKPVTLSCSQTLNHNVMYWYQQKSSQAPKLLFHYYDKDFNNEADTPDNFQSRRPNTSFCFLDIRSPGLGDTAMYLCATSREGTSGYTQYFGPGTRLTVL.

CDR3 bases: TGTGCCAGCAGTTTCTCTAGCGGGAACCACAATGAGCAGTTCTTC. Its translation: CASSFSSGNHNEQFF. The chain combines TRBV7-2 with TRBJ2-1; 9 bases match TRBD2. This CDR3 has 15 residues. Germline V CDR1 and CDR2: SGHTA, FQGNSA. The trim removed 6 bases at V and 5 bases at J, leaving 8 bases unmatched.

This clone came up a few times. The chain uses TRBV11-2 and TRBJ2-5; TRBD1 matches 10 bases. CDR3 length: 16 amino acids. V trimming: 5 bases; J trimming: 3 bases; junction bases outside the gene matches: 9. Germline values: CDR1 SGHAT, CDR2 FQNNGV. This CDR3 is CASSRPRDRGKETQYF. As DNA, the CDR3 is TGTGCCAGCAGCCGCCCCCGGGACAGGGGAAAAGAGACCCAGTACTTC.

V is TRBV28 and J is TRBJ2-7; TRBD1 is a possible D gene (6 bases). Germline lookup yields CDR1 MDHEN and CDR2 SYDVKM. The V and J ends lost 7 bases and 2 bases respectively, with 15 bases between them. There are 14 residues in the CDR3. The CDR3 protein is CASTLPGQPYEQYF. DNA of the CDR3: TGTGCCAGCACCCTCCCGGGACAACCCTACGAGCAGTACTTC.

V gene TRBV19 combines with J gene TRBJ1-2; TRBD1 matches at 9 bases. CDR3 length: 18 amino acids. CDR1 and CDR2 from the germline V gene are LNHDA and SQIVND (reference sequence). V was pared by 1 base and J by 4 bases, with 13 bases of the junction left unmatched. CDR3 protein: CASSIVGGQGQSFYGYTF. The CDR3, as DNA: TGTGCCAGTAGTATAGTGGGGGGACAGGGCCAATCTTTCTATGGCTACACCTTC.

The chain joins TRBV5-4 to TRBJ1-6; no clear D gene. This CDR3 has 16 amino acids. The V end lost 4 bases, the J end lost 0 bases, and 11 bases lay between the germline ends. CDR1 and CDR2 from the germline V gene are SGHNT and YYREEE (reference sequence). CDR3 sequence reads: CASSGSRSSYNSPLHF. Here the CDR3 DNA reads TGTGCCAGCAGCGGCAGTCGAAGCTCCTATAATTCACCCCTCCACTTT.

CDR3 region: CASSLDSLTRYEQYF. The CDR3 coding sequence is TGTGCCAGCAGCTTAGACTCGTTAACTCGCTACGAGCAGTACTTC. The V gene is TRBV11-2, the J gene TRBJ2-7; D is undetermined. Germline V CDR1 and CDR2: SGHAT, FQNNGV. With 0 bases removed from V and 3 bases from J, the gap between germline ends came to 12 bases. CDR3 length: 15 amino acids.

The chain is built from TRBV5-6 and TRBJ2-7, with 11 bases aligning to TRBD1. Looked up from germline, CDR1 is SGHDT and CDR2 is YYEEEE. The V segment lost 1 base and the J segment 4 bases; nucleotides outside the gene matches: 7. This CDR3 spans 16 amino acids. The CDR3 DNA is TGTGCCAGCAGCTTGTATGCGGGACAGGGGGAATACGAGCAGTACTTC. It translates to CASSLYAGQGEYEQYF. Based on the CDR3 plus reference TRBV5-6 and TRBJ2-7, the full variable domain is DAGVTQSPTHLIKTRGQQVTLRCSPKSGHDTVSWYQQALGQGPQFIFQYYEEEERQRGNFPDRFSGHQFPNYSSELNVNALLLGDSALYLCASSLYAGQGEYEQYFGPGTRLTVT.

The V and J genes are TRBV19 and TRBJ1-2, with 7 bases matching TRBD1. The CDR3 runs 18 residues. The V gene's germline CDR1 is LNHDA and CDR2 SQIVND (reference sequence). After removal of 5 bases from V and 3 bases from J, the junction contained 18 bases not matched to a gene. The CDR3: CASSAFGNRGRYDYGYTF. For the CDR3, the DNA is TGTGCCAGTAGTGCCTTCGGGAACAGGGGACGTTATGACTATGGCTACACCTTC.

V and J are TRBV11-2 and TRBJ1-5, with 10 bases matching TRBD1. V was pared by 4 bases and J by 6 bases, with 12 bases of the junction left unmatched. Germline V CDR1 and CDR2: SGHAT, FQNNGV. The CDR3 runs to 17 residues. DNA for the CDR3: TGTGCCAGCAGCTCAGACTCCACCCGGGACAGGGGTCAGCCCCAGCATTTT. Translated: CASSSDSTRDRGQPQHF.

The chain couples TRBV30 to TRBJ1-1; a possible D gene is TRBD1 (5 bases). The germline V and J ends were trimmed by 1 base and 2 bases, with 17 bases remaining between them. Germline V lookup: CDR1 GTSNPN, CDR2 SVGIG (reference sequence). This CDR3 comprises 16 residues. The CDR3 coding sequence is TGTGCCTGGAGTGCCCCGGGGGATGGGATAAACACTGAAGCTTTCTTT. Protein sequence: CAWSAPGDGINTEAFF.